This entry features one TCR beta chain sequence. Clones were sequenced by immunoSEQ multiplex PCR, and TCRdb holds only the in-frame ones, with some missing. The profile shows 11,000 to 15,000 clones, about four fifths of them singletons. The sample belongs to a study of technical replicates of blood from several donors. J was trimmed by 4 bases and V by 5 bases; bases with no gene match: 17. CDR1 is MDHEN and CDR2 is SYDVKM in the germline V gene. The CDR3 has 19 amino acids. The source of this sequence is a human donor in good health. V and J are TRBV28 and TRBJ2-6; TRBD1 matches 7 bases. Sequencing used PBMCs. As DNA, the CDR3 is TGTGCCAGCAGTCCGCCGGGACAGCTGGTCGGAGCCGGGGCCAACGTCCTGACTTTC. This encodes CASSPPGQLVGAGANVLTF.